Sequencing of this TCR beta chain was carried out in a study of T cells after yellow fever vaccination. Via MiXCR, TCRdb re-called the 5' RACE reads, giving one row per CDR3 protein. The data hold nearly 550,000 distinct CDR3 sequences, with 15% to 20% observed a single time. With respect to this clonotype: Its antigen is currently unknown.

The CDR3 extends over 14 amino acids. Deletions cut 1 base from V and 7 bases from J, with 14 bases between. Germline-derived CDR1 and CDR2 are SGHRS and YFSETQ. Overall study findings and caveats: A large majority of primary-vaccination clones showed up again after the booster (96% CD4, around 90% CD8).

This clonotype originated in a man aged 30 to 39 who received the YFV17D yellow fever vaccine. V gene TRBV5-1 combines with J gene TRBJ1-2; possible D gene TRBD1, 5 bases. Sequenced material: PBMCs, taken 15 days after the yellow fever booster vaccination. As DNA, the CDR3 is TGCGCCAGCAGCTTGTTCATGGATGACAGTGGCTACACCTTC. It encodes CASSLFMDDSGYTF.